This section outlines one T cell receptor (beta chain) sequence together with its context. The sample originates from a study of blood T cell repertoires in COVID-19. Study-level background: Donors in the United States, Italy and Spain gave samples during acute or convalescent COVID-19. T cells, B-cell-depleted T cells, or PBMCs provided the cDNA or gDNA that served as material.

The V and J ends lost 2 bases and 6 bases respectively, with 13 bases between them. This CDR3 comprises 15 residues. Looked up from germline, CDR1 is MGHRA and CDR2 is YSYEKL. Sequenced by immunoSEQ multiplex PCR; TCRdb stores in-frame clones only, minus some. Altogether approximately 150,000 clones are present, 65% to 85% being singletons, with the ten largest covering about 5%. This study enrolled people aged roughly 18 to 90 from around 26 US geographic areas. This clonotype originated in a woman between 40 and 55 years old with acute COVID-19. Source material: PBMCs or T cells enriched from blood (not recorded which). The V gene is TRBV4-1, the J gene TRBJ2-2; perhaps TRBD2 as D (6 bases). The chain's CDR3 is CASSQRVTGAGELFF. Here the CDR3 DNA reads TGCGCCAGCAGCCAAAGGGTTACGGGAGCCGGGGAGCTGTTTTTT.